Each of the 24 T cell receptor beta chains below was sequenced from the same sample in a study of CXCR3-negative and CXCR3-positive naive CD8 T cells. TRB cDNA was prepared as libraries by UMI-labeled 5' RACE. One entry per CDR3 protein, without DNA, is what TCRdb gives after re-calling the 5' RACE reads. In all, the sample yields 150,000 or so distinct CDR3 sequences. The sequenced sample consisted of naive CXCR3- CD8+ T cells from blood. Subset denoted: CD45RO-CCR7+CD27+CD95- naive CD8+ T cells lacking CXCR3 (TNR3-). The receptor set was obtained from a human donor in good health. Some clones in this sample may be carry-over from other donors' samples.

The genes are TRBV20-1 and TRBJ2-1; TCRdb returns TRBD1, unconfirmable since there is no DNA. The germline V gene encodes CDR1 DFQATT and CDR2 SNEGSKA (reference sequence). CDR3 length: 19 amino acids. The CDR3 loop reads CSARAYRGEGGPGHNEQFF.

The chain couples TRBV15 to TRBJ2-3. The CDR3 length is 13 residues. Germline V CDR1 and CDR2: LNHNV, YYDKDF (reference sequence). CDR3: CATSRTSADTQYF.

The rearrangement joins TRBV27 to TRBJ2-7; TCRdb gives TRBD1 as the D gene, but with no DNA this cannot be confirmed. Per germline, CDR1 MNHEY and CDR2 SMNVEV (reference sequence). The CDR3 sequence is 16 residues long. This CDR3 reads CASSPRGGDNNYEQYF.

This chain uses TRBV2 with TRBJ2-4; TCRdb returns TRBD1, unconfirmable since there is no DNA. The CDR3 length is 15 residues. CDR1 SNHLY and CDR2 FYNNEI come from the germline V gene. CDR3 protein: CASSDGPRGPDIQYF.

The V call is TRBV12-3 or TRBV12-4, the J call TRBJ2-7; TCRdb names TRBD2, which stays unverified in the absence of DNA. The CDR3 contains 14 residues. The CDR3: CASSLLASSYEQYF.

V is TRBV28 and J is TRBJ2-7; with no DNA, the TCRdb D assignment of TRBD1 cannot be verified. The CDR3 is 14 residues long. From germline, CDR1 is MDHEN and CDR2 SYDVKM. This CDR3 is CASSDAGSPYEQYF. Supplemented by reference TRBV28 and TRBJ2-7, the full variable domain reads DVKVTQSSRYLVKRTGEKVFLECVQDMDHENMFWYRQDPGLGLRLIYFSYDVKMKEKGDIPEGYSVSREKKERFSLILESASTNQTSMYLCASSDAGSPYEQYFGPGTRLTVT.

The CDR3 sequence is CASSYGQDNEQFF. The chain uses TRBV7-6 and TRBJ2-1; TCRdb calls TRBD1, which cannot be checked without DNA. The CDR3 is made up of 13 amino acids. Germline values: CDR1 SGHVS, CDR2 FNYEAQ.

The gene calls are TRBV20-1 and TRBJ2-7. The CDR3 runs to 13 residues. Germline values: CDR1 DFQATT, CDR2 SNEGSKA (reference sequence). The CDR3 region is CSAREWTIYEQYF.

V is TRBV27 and J is TRBJ2-1; TCRdb picks TRBD2, but there is no DNA to check that call. Germline lookup yields CDR1 MNHEY and CDR2 SMNVEV (reference sequence). This CDR3 has 17 residues. The CDR3 reads CASSFPLAGGSYNEQFF.

This CDR3 is CASSERQGWDTEAFF. This chain links TRBV6-1 with TRBJ1-1; the D call of TRBD1 rests on TCRdb alone, since no DNA is present to check it. The CDR3 is 15 residues long. The germline V gene has CDR1 MNHNS and CDR2 SASEGT.

The chain carries TRBV19 and TRBJ2-3; there is no DNA to check the TCRdb D call of TRBD1. Germline assignment: CDR1 LNHDA and CDR2 SQIVND (reference sequence). The CDR3 contains 12 residues. CDR3 in amino acids: CASSYPWATQYF.

The chain couples TRBV10-3 to TRBJ2-3; TCRdb selects TRBD2, and the lack of DNA leaves this call unchecked. Germline CDR1 reads ENHRY; CDR2 reads SYGVKD. The CDR3 spans 16 residues. CDR3 loop: CAIRNVAGASPDTQYF.

The gene calls are TRBV10-2 and TRBJ2-1; TCRdb's D call, TRBD2, is unchecked because there is no DNA. The CDR3 consists of 13 residues. The V gene's germline CDR1 is WSHSY and CDR2 SAAADI. CDR3 sequence reads: CASSGTSGDEQFF.

The rearrangement links TRBV20-1 to TRBJ1-2. The CDR3 runs to 13 residues. The germline V gene has CDR1 DFQATT and CDR2 SNEGSKA (reference sequence). CDR3: CSARDMDNYGYTF.

The V gene is TRBV29-1, the J gene TRBJ2-2; the D gene TCRdb calls, TRBD1, cannot be checked with no DNA. CDR1 and CDR2 (germline): SQVTM, ANQGSEA. CDR3 size: 11 residues. The CDR3 sequence is CSVWATGELFF.

The rearrangement links TRBV5-6 to TRBJ2-7; TCRdb's D call, TRBD1, is unchecked because there is no DNA. This CDR3 has 16 amino acids. Germline assignment: CDR1 SGHDT and CDR2 YYEEEE. CDR3: CASSLSPGTLSYEQYF.

The chain recombines TRBV28 with TRBJ2-5; checking the TCRdb D call of TRBD1 is not possible without DNA. Germline CDR1 MDHEN, CDR2 SYDVKM. This CDR3 contains 16 residues. CDR3 residues: CASHEGGGFGRETQYF. The full variable domain, with the rest looked up from reference TRBV28 and TRBJ2-5, is DVKVTQSSRYLVKRTGEKVFLECVQDMDHENMFWYRQDPGLGLRLIYFSYDVKMKEKGDIPEGYSVSREKKERFSLILESASTNQTSMYLCASHEGGGFGRETQYFGPGTRLLVL.

This chain uses TRBV11-2 with TRBJ2-1; TCRdb proposes TRBD1, but this gene call is untestable without DNA. CDR1 is SGHAT and CDR2 is FQNNGV in the germline V gene. The CDR3 has 17 amino acids. CDR3 protein: CASSLVPTGAPYNEQFF.

The V and J genes are TRBV18 and TRBJ1-1; TCRdb's D gene call, TRBD1, goes unchecked for lack of DNA. Looked up from germline, CDR1 is KGHSH and CDR2 is LQKENI. This CDR3 contains 16 residues. CDR3 sequence: CASSPPWWGAGTEAFF.

V usage is TRBV9 and J usage is TRBJ2-5; the D call from TCRdb, TRBD1, cannot be confirmed without DNA. Germline V gene lookup returns CDR1 SGDLS and CDR2 YYNGEE. The CDR3 is 14 amino acids. CDR3: CASSAWGGQETQYF.

The chain uses TRBV4-3 and TRBJ2-7. CDR1 is LGHNA and CDR2 is YSLEER in the germline V gene. The CDR3 sequence is 15 residues long. Here the CDR3 reads CASSQDMGAALEQYF.

The chain has TRBV7-9 and TRBJ2-1; TCRdb selects TRBD1, and the lack of DNA leaves this call unchecked. From germline, CDR1 is SEHNR and CDR2 FQNEAQ (reference sequence). The CDR3 is 15 amino acids. The CDR3 loop reads CASSPGTGGNNEQFF. Using reference TRBV7-9 and TRBJ2-1 for the parts outside the CDR3, the full variable domain is DTGVSQNPRHKITKRGQNVTFRCDPISEHNRLYWYRQTLGQGPEFLTYFQNEAQLEKSRLLSDRFSAERPKGSFSTLEIQRTEQGDSAMYLCASSPGTGGNNEQFFGPGTRLTVL.

The chain recombines TRBV7-3 with TRBJ1-1; absent DNA, TCRdb's TRBD1 call cannot be checked. The germline gives CDR1 SGHTA, CDR2 FQGTGA. The CDR3 sequence is 13 residues long. CDR3 in amino acids: CASGTGLNTEAFF.

The chain is built from TRBV5-1 and TRBJ2-7; TCRdb selects TRBD1, and the lack of DNA leaves this call unchecked. The CDR3 extends over 14 amino acids. CDR1 SGHRS and CDR2 YFSETQ come from the germline V gene. CDR3 in amino acids: CASSTGLDSYEQYF.